Listed below are T cell receptor beta chains from one sample, sequenced in a study of shared T cell receptors in the human thymus. The repertoire was sequenced with immunoSEQ multiplex PCR; TCRdb's copy has only in-frame clones and lacks some. The sample consists of 640,000 or so clones, roughly 86% of them appearing once. The sample also formed part of further work on human thymus T cells.

Material for sequencing was thymocytes. The origin of the receptors is a boy younger than two with a congenital heart defect. Both conserved end residues are part of each CDR3. D genes are given only for firm matches. Size is stated for part of the rows, as once, few or many counts, or as a class when the clone is expanded.

j_call d_call clone_size v_call cdr3_nt cdr3_aa
TRBJ2-7 NA NA TRBV6-1 TGTGCCAGCAGTGTTAAGACTAGTTACGGTACGGAGCAGTACTTC CASSVKTSYGTEQYF
TRBJ2-2 NA NA TRBV18 TGTGCCAGCTCACCCCTGTCTAGCGAGAGCGGGGAGCTGTTTTTT CASSPLSSESGELFF
TRBJ1-5 NA NA TRBV19 TGTGCCAGTAGTCCGCCCGGCTTCAGGGCTAGGGGCCAGCCCCAGCATTTT CASSPPGFRARGQPQHF
TRBJ2-5 NA once TRBV5-1 TGCGCCAGCAGCTTGGCCGTGGACAACCAAGAGACCCAGTACTTC CASSLAVDNQETQYF
TRBJ1-5 TRBD1 NA TRBV2 TGTGCCAGCTCCTGGACAGGGAATAGCAATCAGCCCCAGCATTTT CASSWTGNSNQPQHF
TRBJ1-1 TRBD1 once TRBV19 TGTGCCAGTAGACTCCTGCAGGGGGCTGAAGCTTTCTTT CASRLLQGAEAFF
TRBJ2-6 TRBD1 NA TRBV9 TGTGCCAGCAAACCCGAAGAAACCGGGACAGGCGATGTTGGGGCCAACGTCCTGACTTTC CASKPEETGTGDVGANVLTF
TRBJ1-5 NA once TRBV6-6 TGTGCCAGCAGTCCTCAGTCGGGGAAGGACCAGCCCCAGCATTTT CASSPQSGKDQPQHF
TRBJ1-1 NA NA TRBV27 TGTGCCAGCAGTTTATCGTCTCGGGTTGAAGCTTTCTTT CASSLSSRVEAFF
TRBJ2-3 TRBD2 NA TRBV28 TGTGCCAGCAGTTTAGGTAGCGGGTCAGAGGGAGATACGCAGTATTTT CASSLGSGSEGDTQYF
TRBJ2-7 NA NA TRBV13 TGTGCCAGCAGCTTAGATCTTTACGAGCAGTACTTC CASSLDLYEQYF
TRBJ1-2 NA NA TRBV7-9 TGTGCCAGCAGCTTAGTCGGTGGCTACACCTTC CASSLVGGYTF
TRBJ2-2 NA NA TRBV28 TGTGCCAGCAGAATGACAGTCCCGAACACCGGGGAGCTGTTTTTT CASRMTVPNTGELFF
TRBJ1-2 TRBD1 NA TRBV9 TGTGCCAGCAGCGCCCTGGGACAGGGGGCCTTAGATGGCTACACCTTC CASSALGQGALDGYTF
TRBJ2-5 NA NA TRBV20-1 TGCAGTGCTAGAGGTCCGCAGGTTCAGTACTTC CSARGPQVQYF
TRBJ1-1 NA NA TRBV25-1 TGTGCCAGCAAAGCGGGAGACACTGAAGCTTTCTTT CASKAGDTEAFF
TRBJ2-7 TRBD2 NA TRBV2 TGTGCCAGCAAGGACGGGAGGGCCTACGAGCAGTACTTC CASKDGRAYEQYF
TRBJ2-5 TRBD1 NA TRBV5-6 TGTGCCAGCACCGACAGAGCAGGGGGTGGGGTGACCCAGTACTTC CASTDRAGGGVTQYF
TRBJ2-3 NA NA TRBV29-1 TGCAGCGTTGGTCCGAGGCGGCAAGGCACAGATACGCAGTATTTT CSVGPRRQGTDTQYF
TRBJ1-4 NA NA TRBV25-1 TGTGCCAGCAGTGAGCAGGGTGTGCATGAAAAACTGTTTTTT CASSEQGVHEKLFF
TRBJ2-7 TRBD2 NA TRBV14 TGTGCCAGCAGCGGGGGGGGGCTTGTGAGCGGGAGTAATTACGAGCAGTACTTC CASSGGGLVSGSNYEQYF
TRBJ2-7 TRBD2 NA TRBV9 TGTGCCAGCAGCGCCGGGACTAGAGACTTGATTTACGAGCAGTACTTC CASSAGTRDLIYEQYF